This record looks at one T cell receptor beta chain sequence and its context. This sample stems from a study of blood T cell repertoires in COVID-19. At the level of the study: COVID-19 samples collected from the United States, Italy and Spain covered acute and convalescent phases. T cells, B-cell-depleted T cells, or PBMCs supplied cDNA or gDNA.

Original analysis: Amplified reference gene primers provided the basis for estimating nucleated cell counts. The assay was immunoSEQ multiplex PCR, and TCRdb's table has in-frame clones only and misses some. V and J calls and clone size follow that table, whereas D and trimming were derived from the DNA. The data hold some 60,000 clones, with 91% observed a single time. Sequenced input: peripheral blood. The origin of this receptor is a man between 60 and 75 years old with acute or convalescent COVID-19.

The CDR3 is CASSYTGENTGELFF. CDR3 coding DNA: TGTGCCAGCAGTTATACAGGGGAGAACACCGGGGAGCTGTTTTTT. This chain joins TRBV6-5 and TRBJ2-2; TRBD1 aligns across 7 bases. The CDR3 length is 15 residues. CDR1 and CDR2 from the germline V gene are MNHEY and SVGAGI. V lost 3 bases and J lost 1; bases outside the gene matches: 2.